This is a list of T cell receptor beta chains from one sample in a study of cytomegalovirus exposure and HLA in healthy donors. Data came from immunoSEQ multiplex PCR; TCRdb stores just in-frame clones and leaves some out. The repertoire holds 55,000 to 80,000 clones, with less than 80% as singletons. What was sequenced was PBMCs. The receptors were gathered from a man in his sixties in good health and CMV-seropositive. CDR3s include the opening cysteine and the closing phenylalanine or tryptophan. The order of the fields is clone size, J gene, V gene, D gene, CDR3 DNA, CDR3 protein. A D gene is named only where the DNA matches it firmly. Clone size is stated in some rows and not others, as once, few, many or a class when expanded.

abundance: NA; j_gene: TRBJ2-1; v_gene: TRBV7-9; d_gene: TRBD2; CDR3nt: TGTGCCAGCAGCTTAATGAACGGTGCGGGGGGCCGGATCTTC; CDR3aa: CASSLMNGAGGRIF
abundance: NA; j_gene: TRBJ1-2; v_gene: TRBV27; d_gene: NA; CDR3nt: TGTGCCAGCAGTTTAATTGGGCACGGAGGAGGCTACACCTTC; CDR3aa: CASSLIGHGGGYTF
abundance: few; j_gene: TRBJ2-2; v_gene: TRBV13; d_gene: NA; CDR3nt: TGTGCCAGCAGCTTAGGGGGAGGAACCGGGGAGCTGTTTTTT; CDR3aa: CASSLGGGTGELFF
abundance: once; j_gene: TRBJ1-6; v_gene: TRBV19; d_gene: NA; CDR3nt: TGTGCCAGTAGTATAACTGGGGGCAGGGCTAATTCACCCCTCCACTTT; CDR3aa: CASSITGGRANSPLHF
abundance: NA; j_gene: TRBJ2-3; v_gene: TRBV7-2; d_gene: NA; CDR3nt: TGTGCCAGCAGCCTATACTCGACAGATACGCAGTATTTT; CDR3aa: CASSLYSTDTQYF
abundance: NA; j_gene: TRBJ1-1; v_gene: TRBV2; d_gene: NA; CDR3nt: TGTGCCAGCACTGGACAAATGAACACTGAAGCTTTCTTT; CDR3aa: CASTGQMNTEAFF
abundance: few; j_gene: TRBJ1-1; v_gene: TRBV5-4; d_gene: NA; CDR3nt: TGTGCCAGCAGCTTGCGTAACGCTCCGGGAGCTTTCTTT; CDR3aa: CASSLRNAPGAFF
abundance: NA; j_gene: TRBJ1-1; v_gene: TRBV5-1; d_gene: TRBD1; CDR3nt: TGCGCCAGCAGCTTATCAGGGGGCACGAATACTGAAGCTTTCTTT; CDR3aa: CASSLSGGTNTEAFF
abundance: once; j_gene: TRBJ2-1; v_gene: TRBV14; d_gene: TRBD2; CDR3nt: TGTGCCAGCAGCCAAAGCGGGGTAGCGGTCCGTGGGGATGAGCAGTTCTTC; CDR3aa: CASSQSGVAVRGDEQFF
abundance: few; j_gene: TRBJ2-7; v_gene: TRBV6-5; d_gene: TRBD2; CDR3nt: TGTGCCAGCGGGACTAGCGGGAGGTACGAGCAGTACTTC; CDR3aa: CASGTSGRYEQYF
abundance: NA; j_gene: TRBJ1-4; v_gene: TRBV29-1; d_gene: TRBD1; CDR3nt: TGCAGCGTTAACACAGGGGGCGCGGGTAATGAAAAACTGTTTTTT; CDR3aa: CSVNTGGAGNEKLFF
abundance: NA; j_gene: TRBJ1-2; v_gene: TRBV6-6; d_gene: TRBD1; CDR3nt: TGTGCCAGCAGTTTAGTCGGACAGGGAGTAGGCTACACCTTC; CDR3aa: CASSLVGQGVGYTF
abundance: NA; j_gene: TRBJ2-7; v_gene: TRBV6-5; d_gene: NA; CDR3nt: TGTGCCAGCAGTTACTCAGGGGCGCAGTACTTC; CDR3aa: CASSYSGAQYF
abundance: NA; j_gene: TRBJ2-1; v_gene: TRBV7-6; d_gene: TRBD2; CDR3nt: TGTGCCAGCAGCTTACAGCAGGGACTAGCGGGAGGGAGTGAGCAGTTCTTC; CDR3aa: CASSLQQGLAGGSEQFF
abundance: NA; j_gene: TRBJ2-5; v_gene: TRBV5-1; d_gene: TRBD1; CDR3nt: TGCGCCAGCAGCTTGAGTCGACAGGGGGAGACCCAGTACTTC; CDR3aa: CASSLSRQGETQYF
abundance: NA; j_gene: TRBJ2-3; v_gene: TRBV10-3; d_gene: NA; CDR3nt: TGTGCCATCAGGGCAGGGGTGGAAGGAGATACGCAGTATTTT; CDR3aa: CAIRAGVEGDTQYF
abundance: NA; j_gene: TRBJ2-1; v_gene: TRBV7-9; d_gene: TRBD2; CDR3nt: TGTGCCAGCAGCTCTAGCGGGAGTAATGAGCAGTTCTTC; CDR3aa: CASSSSGSNEQFF
abundance: NA; j_gene: TRBJ2-2; v_gene: TRBV10-2; d_gene: NA; CDR3nt: TGCGCCAGCAGTGTAACTCCCCCGGGGAGCACCGGGGAGCTGTTTTTT; CDR3aa: CASSVTPPGSTGELFF
abundance: NA; j_gene: TRBJ2-3; v_gene: TRBV5-4; d_gene: NA; CDR3nt: TGTGCCAGCAGCCTCGGGACTCAGGAAGATACGCAGTATTTT; CDR3aa: CASSLGTQEDTQYF
abundance: NA; j_gene: TRBJ1-4; v_gene: TRBV29-1; d_gene: NA; CDR3nt: TGCAGCGTTGAAGGGACAGCGGCTAATGAAAAACTGTTTTTT; CDR3aa: CSVEGTAANEKLFF
abundance: once; j_gene: TRBJ2-7; v_gene: TRBV5-1; d_gene: NA; CDR3nt: TGCGCCAGCAGCTTGGGATCAGGGCTCGACGAGCAGTACTTC; CDR3aa: CASSLGSGLDEQYF
abundance: few; j_gene: TRBJ2-6; v_gene: TRBV6-5; d_gene: NA; CDR3nt: TGTGCCAGCAGTTACGCGCAGGGAACTGGGGCCAACGTCCTGACTTTC; CDR3aa: CASSYAQGTGANVLTF
abundance: NA; j_gene: TRBJ2-3; v_gene: TRBV4-1; d_gene: NA; CDR3nt: TGCGCCAGCAGCCAAGATATCCCAACTGAAGATACGCAGTATTTT; CDR3aa: CASSQDIPTEDTQYF
abundance: NA; j_gene: TRBJ2-7; v_gene: TRBV4-1; d_gene: NA; CDR3nt: TGCGCCAGCAGCCAAGAGCTGGGGGGTTTCTACGAGCAGTACTTC; CDR3aa: CASSQELGGFYEQYF
abundance: NA; j_gene: TRBJ1-2; v_gene: TRBV5-5; d_gene: TRBD1; CDR3nt: TGTGCCAGCAGCTCTAAGCAGGGGGGCTATGGCTACACCTTC; CDR3aa: CASSSKQGGYGYTF
abundance: few; j_gene: TRBJ1-6; v_gene: TRBV11-2; d_gene: NA; CDR3nt: TGTGCCAGCAGCTTAGATCTTACCGGCTATAATTCACCCCTCCACTTT; CDR3aa: CASSLDLTGYNSPLHF
abundance: NA; j_gene: TRBJ1-1; v_gene: TRBV6-5; d_gene: NA; CDR3nt: TGTGCCAGCCAGGGGAACACTGAAGCTTTCTTT; CDR3aa: CASQGNTEAFF
abundance: NA; j_gene: TRBJ2-7; v_gene: TRBV7-9; d_gene: TRBD1; CDR3nt: TGTTCCAGCAGCCCCCCAGGGGGCTCGAACGAGCAGTACTTC; CDR3aa: CSSSPPGGSNEQYF
abundance: NA; j_gene: TRBJ2-3; v_gene: TRBV9; d_gene: TRBD2; CDR3nt: TGTGCCAGCAGCGAAAAAGCGGGAGCCCAGACAGATACGCAGTATTTT; CDR3aa: CASSEKAGAQTDTQYF
abundance: NA; j_gene: TRBJ2-3; v_gene: TRBV11-3; d_gene: TRBD2; CDR3nt: TGTGCCAGCAGCTTAGCGGGGGGGACAGATACGCAGTATTTT; CDR3aa: CASSLAGGTDTQYF
abundance: NA; j_gene: TRBJ2-1; v_gene: TRBV7-8; d_gene: TRBD2; CDR3nt: TGTGCCAGCAGCCTAGGACTAGCGGGTCACCAATTAGAGCAGTTCTTC; CDR3aa: CASSLGLAGHQLEQFF
abundance: many; j_gene: TRBJ1-3; v_gene: TRBV19; d_gene: TRBD1; CDR3nt: TGTGCCAGTAGTGCCGGACAGGGCGCTGGAAACACCATATATTTT; CDR3aa: CASSAGQGAGNTIYF
abundance: NA; j_gene: TRBJ1-3; v_gene: TRBV11-3; d_gene: NA; CDR3nt: TGTGCCAGCAGCTTTGGGGAACCGTGGGGGGAGCCCCCCTCTGGAAACACCATATATTTT; CDR3aa: CASSFGEPWGEPPSGNTIYF
abundance: NA; j_gene: TRBJ1-1; v_gene: TRBV7-2; d_gene: NA; CDR3nt: TGTGCCAGCAGCTCAGGGTCCATGAACACTGAAGCTTTCTTT; CDR3aa: CASSSGSMNTEAFF
abundance: NA; j_gene: TRBJ2-2; v_gene: TRBV7-9; d_gene: TRBD1; CDR3nt: TGTGCCAGCAGCTCGGCCAGGGGGCTGTTGTCGGGCACCGGGGAGCTGTTTTTT; CDR3aa: CASSSARGLLSGTGELFF
abundance: NA; j_gene: TRBJ1-2; v_gene: TRBV7-9; d_gene: NA; CDR3nt: TGTGCCAGCAGCTCAGACCGACAGGTCCACTATGGCTACACCTTC; CDR3aa: CASSSDRQVHYGYTF
abundance: NA; j_gene: TRBJ1-5; v_gene: TRBV6-6; d_gene: NA; CDR3nt: TGTGCCGGCGGACCCCCGGGACAGCCCCAGCATTTT; CDR3aa: CAGGPPGQPQHF
abundance: NA; j_gene: TRBJ2-5; v_gene: TRBV4-2; d_gene: TRBD2; CDR3nt: TGTGCCAGCAGCCGAGGAGAGGCTAGCGGGGAAGAGACCCAGTACTTC; CDR3aa: CASSRGEASGEETQYF
abundance: once; j_gene: TRBJ1-2; v_gene: TRBV11-3; d_gene: NA; CDR3nt: TGTGCCAGCAGCTTACCGGACAGCGACTATGGCTACACCTTC; CDR3aa: CASSLPDSDYGYTF
abundance: few; j_gene: TRBJ2-7; v_gene: TRBV6-6; d_gene: NA; CDR3nt: TGTGCCAGCAGTCCCTGGACAGACACCTACGAGCAGTACTTC; CDR3aa: CASSPWTDTYEQYF
abundance: NA; j_gene: TRBJ2-7; v_gene: TRBV10-2; d_gene: NA; CDR3nt: TGCGCCAGCAGTGAAAAGGGGGGGCGGAAATACGAGCAGTACTTC; CDR3aa: CASSEKGGRKYEQYF
abundance: NA; j_gene: TRBJ2-2; v_gene: TRBV2; d_gene: TRBD2; CDR3nt: TGTGCCAGCAGTGAAACTAGCGGTAACACCGGGGAGCTGTTTTTT; CDR3aa: CASSETSGNTGELFF
abundance: NA; j_gene: TRBJ1-6; v_gene: TRBV27; d_gene: NA; CDR3nt: TGTGCCAGCAGTTTAAGCAGCGCTGTTAATTCACCCCTCCACTTT; CDR3aa: CASSLSSAVNSPLHF
abundance: once; j_gene: TRBJ1-5; v_gene: TRBV7-9; d_gene: NA; CDR3nt: TGTGCCAGCAGCCGAGGAGGGAATCAGCCCCAGCATTTT; CDR3aa: CASSRGGNQPQHF
abundance: NA; j_gene: TRBJ1-1; v_gene: TRBV27; d_gene: NA; CDR3nt: TGTGCCAGCAGTTTATACAGGAAGAGAAACACTGAAGCTTTCTTT; CDR3aa: CASSLYRKRNTEAFF
abundance: few; j_gene: TRBJ1-1; v_gene: TRBV7-6; d_gene: NA; CDR3nt: TGTGCCAGCAGCTTAATGGTCAGGGGATCGGTGAACACTGAAGCTTTCTTT; CDR3aa: CASSLMVRGSVNTEAFF
abundance: NA; j_gene: TRBJ2-7; v_gene: TRBV29-1; d_gene: NA; CDR3nt: TGCAGCGTTGAAGGACAATTCTCCTACGAGCAGTACTTC; CDR3aa: CSVEGQFSYEQYF
abundance: NA; j_gene: TRBJ2-3; v_gene: TRBV9; d_gene: TRBD2; CDR3nt: TGTGCCAGCAGCCCCGAGCCTAGCGGGGATATAACAGATACGCAGTATTTT; CDR3aa: CASSPEPSGDITDTQYF
abundance: NA; j_gene: TRBJ2-1; v_gene: TRBV7-9; d_gene: TRBD1; CDR3nt: TGTGCCAGCAGCCCCCGAATCCTGGGACAGGGGGGTATTGGGGATGAGCAGTTCTTC; CDR3aa: CASSPRILGQGGIGDEQFF
abundance: once; j_gene: TRBJ1-5; v_gene: TRBV5-6; d_gene: NA; CDR3nt: TGTGCCAGCAGCTTGGTTGGGAGTTATCAGCCCCAGCATTTT; CDR3aa: CASSLVGSYQPQHF
abundance: NA; j_gene: TRBJ1-5; v_gene: TRBV5-6; d_gene: NA; CDR3nt: TGTGCCAGCAGCTCCCATTCTACTATGATGGGCAATCAGCCCCAGCATTTT; CDR3aa: CASSSHSTMMGNQPQHF
abundance: NA; j_gene: TRBJ2-2; v_gene: TRBV5-6; d_gene: NA; CDR3nt: TGTGCCAGCAGCTTGCGGGGGACAGCCGGGGAGCTGTTTTTT; CDR3aa: CASSLRGTAGELFF
abundance: NA; j_gene: TRBJ2-3; v_gene: TRBV5-5; d_gene: TRBD1; CDR3nt: TGTGCCAGCAGCTTGGAAGCCCGGGACAGGCAGTATTTT; CDR3aa: CASSLEARDRQYF
abundance: NA; j_gene: TRBJ1-4; v_gene: TRBV5-1; d_gene: TRBD1; CDR3nt: TGCGCCAGCAGCCCGGGACAGGGGAGTGAAAAACTGTTTTTT; CDR3aa: CASSPGQGSEKLFF
abundance: NA; j_gene: TRBJ1-5; v_gene: TRBV2; d_gene: TRBD1; CDR3nt: TGTGCCAGCAGTCCAGATGGGACAGGGCCTCGTCAGCCCCAGCATTTT; CDR3aa: CASSPDGTGPRQPQHF